Listed below are T cell receptor beta chains from one sample, sequenced in a study of shared clonotypes between healthy human individuals. The protocol was immunoSEQ multiplex PCR, while the TCRdb copy is restricted to in-frame clones and leaves out a portion. The repertoire has 650,000 to 700,000 clones, 90% of them found once; the top ten carry 34%. Sequencing was carried out using memory CD8+ T cells from PBMCs. The receptors shown here come from a man between 18 and 35 years old in good health. Some clones in this sample may be carry-over from other donors' samples. The CDR3 runs from the conserved cysteine through the conserved F or W. A D gene is named only where the DNA matches it firmly. Not every row has a clone size; where given, it reads once, few, many or a size class.

-	-	TRBV9	TRBJ1-1	TGTGCCAGCAGCGCCCAGGACAGACTAAGACCTGAAGCTTTCTTT	CASSAQDRLRPEAFF
TRBD2	-	TRBV28	TRBJ2-7	TGTGCCAGCAGCCCCAATACCCTTGGGCGGGGGTTCCCCTACGAGCAGTACTTC	CASSPNTLGRGFPYEQYF
-	medium-sized	TRBV30	TRBJ1-1	TGTGCCTGGAGGAGGGGAAACACTGAAGCTTTCTTT	CAWRRGNTEAFF
-	-	TRBV7-9	TRBJ2-3	TGTGCCAGCGTCGACAGTAGAAGCACAGATACGCAGTATTTT	CASVDSRSTDTQYF
TRBD1	-	TRBV29-1	TRBJ2-1	TGCAGCGTCGCCGGGACAGGGGAGCAGTTCTTC	CSVAGTGEQFF
-	-	TRBV27	TRBJ1-1	TGTGCCAGCAGTTTAAGAGGGGTGTACACTGAAGCTTTCTTT	CASSLRGVYTEAFF
TRBD1	-	TRBV28	TRBJ1-2	TGTGCCAGCAGTTTCGGGACAGGGGTTGGCTACACCTTC	CASSFGTGVGYTF
TRBD1	-	TRBV28	TRBJ2-2	TGTGCCAGCAGTTACGGGACAGCTAACACCGGGGAGCTGTTTTTT	CASSYGTANTGELFF
TRBD1	-	TRBV6-5	TRBJ2-5	TGTGCCAGCAGTTACGGCGGGACAGGGAAAGAGACCCAGTACTTC	CASSYGGTGKETQYF
TRBD1	-	TRBV28	TRBJ1-4	TGTGCCAGCAGCCCGGGGGACAGGGGATGGATGGAGGAAAAACTGTTTTTT	CASSPGDRGWMEEKLFF
-	-	TRBV2	TRBJ1-4	TGTGCCAGCAGTGGAACCGTGGACAGCGCCAATGAAAAACTGTTTTTT	CASSGTVDSANEKLFF
-	-	TRBV28	TRBJ2-3	TGTGCCAGCAGTTTAAGGAGCACAGATACGCAGTATTTT	CASSLRSTDTQYF
TRBD1	few	TRBV19	TRBJ2-1	TGTGCCAGTAGTATGAATCCGACAGGGTCCAATGAGCAGTTCTTC	CASSMNPTGSNEQFF
TRBD2	once	TRBV4-1	TRBJ2-7	TGCGCCAGCAGCGCGGGACTAGCGCACTCCTACGAGCAGTACTTC	CASSAGLAHSYEQYF
-	-	TRBV7-9	TRBJ2-5	TGTGCCAGCAGCTATCTTGGGGGCAGGGAGACCCAGTACTTC	CASSYLGGRETQYF
-	once	TRBV19	TRBJ2-7	TGTGCCAGTAGTATAGAACCAGGGCTCGAGCAGTACTTC	CASSIEPGLEQYF
TRBD2	-	TRBV4-3	TRBJ2-1	TGCGCCAGCAGCCAGGGGACTAGCTCCTACAATGAGCAGTTCTTC	CASSQGTSSYNEQFF
-	-	TRBV21-1	TRBJ1-2	TGTGCCAGCAGCAAAGGGGACGTAGCGAACTATGGCTACACCTTC	CASSKGDVANYGYTF
TRBD2	-	TRBV27	TRBJ2-2	TGTGCCAGCAGTTTTATTGGGGCGGGGGGGGATGGGGAGCTGTTTTTT	CASSFIGAGGDGELFF
TRBD1	-	TRBV6-4	TRBJ1-5	TGTGCCAGCAGGGAAGGGACAGGGGGCCTTCATCAGCCCCAGCATTTT	CASREGTGGLHQPQHF
TRBD2	-	TRBV28	TRBJ2-7	TGTGCCAGCAGAGCCGGGACTAGCACCCTTTACGAGCAGTACTTC	CASRAGTSTLYEQYF
TRBD1	-	TRBV4-3	TRBJ1-1	TGCGCCAGCAGCCAGGGACAGGGCTTGAACACTGAAGCTTTCTTT	CASSQGQGLNTEAFF
-	-	TRBV6-5	TRBJ2-2	TGTGCCAGCAGTCCTTTTACTAGTCCCGGGGAGCTGTTTTTT	CASSPFTSPGELFF
-	few	TRBV7-2	TRBJ2-7	TGTGCCAGCAGCTCTACCGGTGGTTCCTACGAGCAGTACTTC	CASSSTGGSYEQYF
TRBD2	-	TRBV7-9	TRBJ2-1	TGTGCCAGCAGCCCGCCGACTAGCGGGAACGTGATGTTCTTC	CASSPPTSGNVMFF
-	-	TRBV6-9	TRBJ2-2	TGTGCCGGAGAGGACCTCTCGGCCGACACCGGGGAGCTGTTTTTT	CAGEDLSADTGELFF